This TCR beta chain was obtained from a study of spatial heterogeneity in lung cancer. Study results and caveats: For expanded intratumoral alpha and beta TCRs, counts tracked tumor mutation counts.

Time point: sample taken at primary tumor resection. TCRdb recomputed calls from the 5' RACE reads with MiXCR, one row per CDR3 protein. The sample includes under 8,000 distinct CDR3 sequences, around 7% of them seen just once. This clonotype qualifies as medium-sized. Its antigen is still unknown. The origin of this receptor is a male donor with early-stage non-small cell lung cancer. The source was lung tumor tissue, collected at surgery.

The CDR3 loop reads CASRTGTTYEQYF. The CDR3 coding sequence is TGTGCCAGCAGGACAGGGACTACCTACGAGCAGTACTTC. The chain is built from TRBV6-5 and TRBJ2-7; the D gene could be TRBD1 or TRBD2 (7 bases each). There are 13 residues in the CDR3. V was trimmed by 6 bases and J by 2 bases, leaving 11 bases between them. Germline V gene data show CDR1 as MNHEY and CDR2 as SVGAGI.